The T cell receptor beta chain under discussion was sequenced for a study of T cell changes during pregnancy in multiple sclerosis (dated by TCRdb to about 2019). Concerning the study at large: The study looked at changes in the T cell repertoire across pregnancy in women with multiple sclerosis.

Counted from cysteine to phenylalanine, this CDR3 has 17 amino acids. CDR3 DNA is the only sequence kept; it has 51 bases, read in frame from the first base. Taken from the germline V gene (reference sequence), the CDR1 and CDR2 loops are LNHDA and SQIVND. The V end loses 3 bases and the J end loses 6 bases, and a stretch of 23 bases separates them. Receptors were amplified or captured by the immunoSEQ multiplex PCR assay. TCRdb obtained this table from immuneACCESS and retained in-frame rearrangements with V and J assigned. These tables miss some clones; where compared with another copy, unresolved V genes account for less than half of the shortfall, and the remainder is unexplained. The sample includes roughly 110,000 clones, with around 93% observed a single time. The leading ten clones occupy around 0.8% of the sample. With regard to this clone: It lacks a known antigen. Base qualities are not at hand, and no much larger clone is one base apart.

The clonotype was recovered from a female donor in good health, enrolled as a control in a pregnancy study. The chain joins TRBV19 to TRBJ1-1; confidence is insufficient to name the D gene. Material: peripheral blood, obtained in the third trimester of pregnancy. DNA sequence: TGTGCCAGTAGTATTCAGACGGGAAGAGTGGTCGGGCCTGAAGCTTTCTTT. It specifies CASSIQTGRVVGPEAFF.